The 15 T cell receptor beta chains below were found in one sample sequenced in a study of regulatory T cells in long-lasting Graves disease. To make TCR beta libraries, researchers used iRepertoire HTBI primers and Arm-PCR of CDR3 regions. TCRdb itself ran the multiplex PCR reads through MiXCR, one entry per CDR3 protein. Of approximately 230,000 distinct CDR3 sequences in the sample, around 20% were seen once. Stated time point: newly diagnosed GD, antithyroid drugs for less than 3 months. The TCR library used RNA extracted from PBMCs. The specimen comprised peripheral blood mononuclear cells (PBMCs), sampled at new diagnosis, from a patient treated with antithyroid drugs. The receptors here all came from a female donor with Graves disease.

This clonotype was seen ten or more times. This chain links TRBV30 with TRBJ1-1; 7 bases are a match to TRBD1. V was clipped by 1 base and J by 5 bases; unmatched bases: 10. The CDR3 runs 15 residues. In germline, CDR1 is GTSNPN, CDR2 SVGIG (reference sequence). CDR3 loop: CAWSANPRGMTEAFF. CDR3 in DNA: TGTGCCTGGAGTGCAAACCCCAGGGGGATGACTGAAGCTTTCTTT.

This clonotype was picked up many times. V usage is TRBV11-2 and J usage is TRBJ2-2, with 7 nucleotides matching TRBD1. The J segment lost 5 bases and the V segment lost 6 bases, leaving 6 bases of the junction unmatched. CDR1 and CDR2 (germline): SGHAT, FQNNGV. CDR3 length: 14 amino acids. The CDR3: CASRRTGRTGELFF. CDR3 in DNA: TGTGCCAGCAGACGGACAGGTCGAACCGGGGAGCTGTTTTTT.

This clonotype was detected ten times or more. The chain recombines TRBV24-1 with TRBJ2-1; 7 bases are a match to TRBD1. V lost 5 bases to trimming and J lost 0 bases; unmatched junction nucleotides: 12. This CDR3 comprises 18 residues. Germline values: CDR1 KGHDR, CDR2 SFDVKD. DNA for the CDR3: TGTGCCACCAGTGGCTCCGAGACAGGGAGTAGCTCCTACAATGAGCAGTTCTTC. This codes for CATSGSETGSSSYNEQFF.

This clonotype was detected a few times. This chain uses TRBV6-4 with TRBJ2-7, with TRBD2 as a possible D gene (6 bases). CDR1 and CDR2 (germline): MRHNA, SNTAGT. V dropped 3 bases and J dropped 6 bases, with 18 bases sitting between them. This CDR3 spans 15 amino acids. CDR3 residues: CASSEGGGEATEQYF. DNA of the CDR3: TGTGCCAGCAGTGAAGGAGGTGGGGAGGCCACCGAGCAGTACTTC.

This clonotype was recorded many times. The chain is built from TRBV30 and TRBJ1-1; D may be TRBD1 (5 bases). The CDR3 has 11 amino acids. Germline values: CDR1 GTSNPN, CDR2 SVGIG (reference sequence). V dropped 8 bases and J dropped 10 bases, with 17 bases sitting between them. The CDR3 DNA follows: TGTGCCGGTCGGTCGGGGGGGGGAGCTTTCTTT. Encoded protein: CAGRSGGGAFF.

This clonotype was observed at least ten times. The chain has TRBV11-2 and TRBJ2-3; D ambiguous. V was trimmed by 3 bases and J by 2 bases, leaving 9 bases between them. Germline values: CDR1 SGHAT, CDR2 FQNNGV. The CDR3 is 14 amino acids. The CDR3: CASSFITVTDTQYF. CDR3 DNA sequence: TGTGCCAGCAGCTTTATAACAGTCACAGATACGCAGTATTTT.

This clonotype was seen a single time. The chain has TRBV11-3 and TRBJ2-1; 7 nucleotides align to TRBD2. Per the germline V gene, CDR1 is SGHNT and CDR2 is YENEEA. The CDR3 is made up of 13 amino acids. V shed 3 bases, J shed 11 bases, and the junction held 7 bases outside the gene matches. The CDR3: CASSFPQGTKQFF. For the CDR3, the DNA is TGTGCCAGCAGCTTCCCCCAAGGGACTAAGCAGTTCTTC. The full variable domain, completed using reference TRBV11-3 and TRBJ2-1, is EAGVVQSPRYKIIEKKQPVAFWCNPISGHNTLYWYLQNLGQGPELLIRYENEEAVDDSQLPKDRFSAERLKGVDSTLKIQPAELGDSAVYLCASSFPQGTKQFFGPGTRLTVL.

Details on this clonotype: It may be a read error: a sequence one base away is much more abundant. The chain links TRBV5-1 to TRBJ2-7; D possibly corresponds to TRBD2 (6 bases). Germline V CDR1 and CDR2: SGHRS, YFSETQ. The CDR3 covers 14 residues. The CDR3 protein is CANSGGTASYEQYF. The CDR3 DNA reads as TGCGCCAACAGCGGCGGGACTGCTTCCTACGAGCAGTACTTC.

As DNA, the CDR3 is TGTGCCATCAGTGAAGTGGACGGTGCCGGGGAGCTGTTTTTT. Protein: CAISEVDGAGELFF. The chain combines TRBV10-3 with TRBJ2-2; unclear D gene. With 3 bases removed from V and 6 bases from J, the gap between germline ends came to 11 bases. The CDR3 runs 14 residues. Germline CDR1 reads ENHRY; CDR2 reads SYGVKD.

This clonotype was detected many times. The chain recombines TRBV27 with TRBJ2-5; D is possibly TRBD1 (5 bases). The germline V and J ends were trimmed by 6 bases and 3 bases, with 14 bases remaining between them. CDR1 is MNHEY, CDR2 SMNVEV, per germline (reference sequence). The CDR3 has 14 amino acids. The CDR3 sequence is CASSLRGMEETQYF. The CDR3 nucleotides are TGTGCCAGCAGCCTAAGGGGAATGGAAGAGACCCAGTACTTC.

This clonotype was seen repeatedly, ten times or more. The rearrangement joins TRBV6-2 or TRBV6-3 to TRBJ2-7, with D possibly matching TRBD1 (5 bases). The germline CDR1 and CDR2 sequences are MNHEY and SVGEGT. V was shortened by 2 bases and J by 8 bases, with 10 bases between the two germline ends. CDR3 length: 12 amino acids. CDR3: CASSYGAGQQYF. CDR3 in DNA: TGTGCCAGCAGTTACGGGGCAGGGCAGCAGTACTTC.

The chain carries TRBV28 and TRBJ2-7; D assignment may be TRBD1 or TRBD2 (6 bases each). CDR1 is MDHEN, CDR2 SYDVKM, per germline. V was pared by 4 bases and J by 0 bases, with 13 bases between. The CDR3 length is 15 residues. CDR3 DNA: TGTGCCAGCAGTTCCCGGGGGCGCAGCTCCTACGAGCAGTACTTC. Translating gives CASSSRGRSSYEQYF.

Many counts were recorded for this clonotype. The V gene is TRBV2, the J gene TRBJ2-7, with unresolved D. CDR3 length: 13 residues. Germline CDR1 is SNHLY and CDR2 is FYNNEI. Trimming shortened V by 2 bases and J by 6 bases, and 11 bases separated the two germline ends. The CDR3 is CASSELDPFEQYF. The CDR3 DNA is TGTGCCAGCAGTGAATTGGACCCGTTCGAGCAGTACTTC.

The V call is TRBV11-2, the J call TRBJ2-7; TRBD1 aligns across 8 bases. Per germline, CDR1 SGHAT and CDR2 FQNNGV. V lost 0 bases and J lost 5; bases outside the gene matches: 12. This CDR3 contains 17 residues. The CDR3 nucleotides are TGTGCCAGCAGCTTAGATAATAGGGGGCAGGGGGCGGACGAGCAGTACTTC. Protein product: CASSLDNRGQGADEQYF. Using reference TRBV11-2 and TRBJ2-7 for the parts outside the CDR3, the full variable domain is EAGVAQSPRYKIIEKRQSVAFWCNPISGHATLYWYQQILGQGPKLLIQFQNNGVVDDSQLPKDRFSAERLKGVDSTLKIQPAKLEDSAVYLCASSLDNRGQGADEQYFGPGTRLTVT.

This clonotype was counted many times. This rearrangement joins TRBV3-1 to TRBJ2-7; the D is unclear. V was clipped by 0 bases and J by 2 bases, with 5 bases between them. This CDR3 has 13 amino acids. Germline V gene sequence: CDR1 LGHDT, CDR2 YNNKEL (reference sequence). CDR3 sequence (DNA): TGTGCCAGCAGCCAAGACACCACCTACGAGCAGTACTTC. This gives the protein CASSQDTTYEQYF.